A selection of T cell receptor beta chains follows, all from one sample in a study of T cells in Graves' hyperthyroidism and ophthalmopathy. TCRdb re-called the multiplex PCR reads with MiXCR, one entry per CDR3 protein. The sample has around 300,000 distinct CDR3 sequences, roughly 15% seen once. The sample taken for sequencing was blood. The origin of the receptors is a woman in her forties or fifties with Graves' hyperthyroidism that later progressed to Graves' ophthalmopathy. Both conserved end residues are part of each CDR3.

V gene: TRBV2; CDR3 protein: CATRPSGDYKSQFF
V gene: TRBV12-3/TRBV12-4; CDR3 protein: CASSFPGISGANVLTF
V gene: TRBV14; CDR3 protein: CASSPLLGTGNTDTQYF
V gene: TRBV10-1; CDR3 protein: CASSERGLAGGPAYEQYF
V gene: TRBV7-9; CDR3 protein: CASSPRGYTDTQYF
V gene: TRBV6-9; CDR3 protein: CASSFASPGLAGYNEQFF
V gene: TRBV30; CDR3 protein: CAWSKGEFSYEQYF
V gene: TRBV7-9; CDR3 protein: CASSPMGLAGGEQFF
V gene: TRBV28; CDR3 protein: CASSSHRGIGSPLHF
V gene: TRBV7-2; CDR3 protein: CASSLTSGAVPYEQYF
V gene: TRBV5-1; CDR3 protein: CASSLDTGTNTEAFF
V gene: TRBV20-1; CDR3 protein: CSAREGGLNEKLFF
V gene: TRBV20-1; CDR3 protein: CSAQPPRTGGRVATQYF
V gene: TRBV20-1; CDR3 protein: CSAKSGTGVYEQYF
V gene: TRBV20-1; CDR3 protein: CSARQGGNEQFF
V gene: TRBV7-9; CDR3 protein: CASSLAPGEAFF
V gene: TRBV6-1; CDR3 protein: CASSEAGPNQPQHF
V gene: TRBV11-2; CDR3 protein: CASSYRSSGTATDTQYF
V gene: TRBV20-1; CDR3 protein: CSVPTAGFEQYF
V gene: TRBV11-2; CDR3 protein: CASSLGTITEAFF
V gene: TRBV28; CDR3 protein: CASKLGQGYGYTF
V gene: TRBV12-3/TRBV12-4; CDR3 protein: CASSLRPSSYNEQFF
V gene: TRBV20-1; CDR3 protein: CSAMGQVINQPQHF
V gene: TRBV5-5; CDR3 protein: CASSSEEQYF
V gene: TRBV2; CDR3 protein: CASATGRGNQPQHF
V gene: TRBV10-1; CDR3 protein: CASSEGGDWYNEQFF
V gene: TRBV2; CDR3 protein: CASRQDLDTQYF
V gene: TRBV11-2; CDR3 protein: CASSPTSASGNTIYF
V gene: TRBV9; CDR3 protein: CATSRGELFNEQFF
V gene: TRBV7-9; CDR3 protein: CASSLVAGAYYEQYF
V gene: TRBV2; CDR3 protein: CASRTDRATGELFF
V gene: TRBV5-1; CDR3 protein: CASSFGDLYTEAFF
V gene: TRBV6-2/TRBV6-3; CDR3 protein: CASRTGRTKNTEAFF
V gene: TRBV7-9; CDR3 protein: CASSGGGYNEQFF
V gene: TRBV27; CDR3 protein: CASKASTPTQYF
V gene: TRBV7-2; CDR3 protein: CASSLVAGAVSPLHF
V gene: TRBV6-2/TRBV6-3; CDR3 protein: CASSPISSGQPQHF
V gene: TRBV12-3/TRBV12-4; CDR3 protein: CASSLWGRQETQYF
V gene: TRBV30; CDR3 protein: CACQPFSSHSGGEAFF
V gene: TRBV20-1; CDR3 protein: CSASPSASGGYTF
V gene: TRBV6-9; CDR3 protein: CASSSNFETQYF
V gene: TRBV6-5; CDR3 protein: CASSYSTGKNTEAFF
V gene: TRBV20-1; CDR3 protein: CSAEIGSRRYEQFF
V gene: TRBV18; CDR3 protein: CASSPLSLAGSSYEQYF
V gene: TRBV10-3; CDR3 protein: CASRLGQSNSPLHF
V gene: TRBV12-3/TRBV12-4; CDR3 protein: CASSKIAGGGPSTDTQYF
V gene: TRBV20-1; CDR3 protein: CSAGHNTGELFF
V gene: TRBV2; CDR3 protein: CASSTHRNTEAFF
V gene: TRBV7-3; CDR3 protein: CASSPGTGGTEAFF
V gene: TRBV28; CDR3 protein: CASIRTPGQAGGDTQYF
V gene: TRBV11-2; CDR3 protein: CASSLLYRIQPNTGELFF
V gene: TRBV29-1; CDR3 protein: CSVAGGRYNEQFF
V gene: TRBV4-1; CDR3 protein: CASSQDVQNTEAFF
V gene: TRBV29-1; CDR3 protein: CSVEDGGADEKLFF
V gene: TRBV5-1; CDR3 protein: CASSRSHRVNEQFF
V gene: TRBV2; CDR3 protein: CASSSSGRALNEQFF
V gene: TRBV7-9; CDR3 protein: CASSLERQLYEQYF